The 16 T cell receptor beta chains presented below share a single source sample, sequenced in a study of technical replicates of blood from several donors. Here immunoSEQ multiplex PCR was the method, and the copy in TCRdb shows in-frame clones only, minus some. Of thousands of clones in the sample, roughly 91% were seen once. Sequencing input: PBMCs. These TCRs come from a human donor in good health.

The genes are TRBV2 and TRBJ2-2; 9 bases fit TRBD2. J lost 6 bases, V lost 8 bases, and 7 bases had no gene match. Per germline, CDR1 SNHLY and CDR2 FYNNEI. The CDR3 runs to 14 residues. This CDR3 reads CASGRTSVAGELFF. The CDR3 region has the DNA TGTGCCAGCGGTCGGACTAGCGTCGCCGGGGAGCTGTTTTTT.

V and J are TRBV6-5 and TRBJ2-2, with TRBD2 matching 8 bases. CDR3 length: 16 amino acids. The V and J ends lost 4 bases and 5 bases, in that order; junction bases with no gene match: 9. Germline V gene sequence: CDR1 MNHEY, CDR2 SVGAGI. The CDR3 sequence: CASSSLASGRTGELFF. CDR3 nucleotide sequence: TGTGCCAGCAGTTCCCTTGCCAGCGGGAGAACCGGGGAGCTGTTTTTT.

The rearrangement uses TRBV5-1 and TRBJ1-1, with unresolved D. Between the trimmed V and J ends, which lost 1 base and 0 bases, there was a span of 10 bases. From germline, CDR1 is SGHRS and CDR2 YFSETQ. This CDR3 is built from 15 residues. The CDR3 DNA reads TGCGCCAGCAGCTTGACATCTCACATGAACACTGAAGCTTTCTTT. The encoded protein is CASSLTSHMNTEAFF. The full variable domain, its missing parts supplied by reference TRBV5-1 and TRBJ1-1, is KAGVTQTPRYLIKTRGQQVTLSCSPISGHRSVSWYQQTPGQGLQFLFEYFSETQRNKGNFPGRFSGRQFSNSRSEMNVSTLELGDSALYLCASSLTSHMNTEAFFGQGTRLTVV.

This rearrangement joins TRBV6-1 to TRBJ2-3; 13 bases agree with TRBD2. The trim removed 11 bases at V and 5 bases at J, leaving 4 bases unmatched. From germline, CDR1 is MNHNS and CDR2 SASEGT. The CDR3 covers 13 residues. Here the CDR3 reads CAGRLAGGDTQYF. The DNA for the CDR3 is TGTGCCGGACGACTAGCGGGAGGAGATACGCAGTATTTT.

The rearrangement uses TRBV27 and TRBJ2-3, with 14 positions matching TRBD2. The V and J ends lost 6 bases and 4 bases, in that order; junction bases with no gene match: 6. The CDR3 spans 16 residues. CDR1 is MNHEY, CDR2 SMNVEV, per germline (reference sequence). For the CDR3, the DNA is TGTGCCAGCAGCTTGGGACTAGCGGGAGTGGCAGATACGCAGTATTTT. Encoded protein: CASSLGLAGVADTQYF.

The chain is built from TRBV30 and TRBJ2-7; D might be TRBD1 (5 bases). Germline CDR1 is GTSNPN and CDR2 is SVGIG (reference sequence). This CDR3 is 12 amino acids long. V dropped 4 bases and J dropped 3 bases, with 10 bases sitting between them. CDR3 DNA: TGTGCCTGGACAGGGTTCAGCTACGAGCAGTACTTC. Translating gives CAWTGFSYEQYF.

The chain couples TRBV5-4 to TRBJ2-3, with 8 bases fitting TRBD2. Trimming removed 2 bases from V and 1 base from J; junction bases left unmatched: 3. The CDR3 is 15 amino acids. CDR1 is SGHNT and CDR2 is YYREEE in the germline V gene (reference sequence). The CDR3 loop reads CASSFPAGGTDTQYF. Here the CDR3 DNA reads TGTGCCAGCAGCTTCCCAGCGGGAGGCACAGATACGCAGTATTTT.

The rearrangement joins TRBV9 to TRBJ2-1; D is undetermined. The CDR3 consists of 15 residues. Germline assignment: CDR1 SGDLS and CDR2 YYNGEE. V shed 0 bases and J shed 0 bases, with 7 bases lying between them. The CDR3 spells CASSVGSSSYNEQFF. CDR3 bases: TGTGCCAGCAGCGTAGGCTCGAGCTCCTACAATGAGCAGTTCTTC. Full variable domain (outside the CDR3, taken from reference TRBV9 and TRBJ2-1): DSGVTQTPKHLITATGQRVTLRCSPRSGDLSVYWYQQSLDQGLQFLIQYYNGEERAKGNILERFSAQQFPDLHSELNLSSLELGDSALYFCASSVGSSSYNEQFFGPGTRLTVL.

The rearrangement joins TRBV6-4 to TRBJ2-2; unclear D gene. Germline-derived CDR1 and CDR2 are MRHNA and SNTAGT. Trimming left V 3 bases short and J 7 bases short, with 9 bases between. This CDR3 region has 13 residues. CDR3 DNA: TGTGCCAGCAGTGAAGTACCCGGCGGGGAGCTGTTTTTT. The encoded protein is CASSEVPGGELFF.

The chain is built from TRBV28 and TRBJ2-1; D is possibly TRBD1 (5 bases). V was pared by 6 bases and J by 0 bases, with 18 bases between. The CDR3 has 17 residues. In germline, CDR1 is MDHEN, CDR2 SYDVKM. The DNA for the CDR3 is TGTGCCAGCAGGCCACCCCGTCAGGGCTCCTCCTACAATGAGCAGTTCTTC. This codes for CASRPPRQGSSYNEQFF.

The chain employs TRBV2 and TRBJ2-1, with 9 bases identical to TRBD1. The CDR3 has 12 residues. With 5 bases clipped from V and 12 bases from J, the junction kept 5 bases outside the gene matches. CDR1 SNHLY and CDR2 FYNNEI come from the germline V gene. The CDR3 nucleotides read TGTGCCAGCAGTCTAGACAGGGGGGGGCAGTTCTTC. Translation: CASSLDRGGQFF.

This chain uses TRBV2 with TRBJ2-7; 7 nucleotides match TRBD1. The V and J ends lost 6 bases and 0 bases, in that order; junction bases with no gene match: 2. The CDR3 is 13 amino acids. Germline V gene sequence: CDR1 SNHLY, CDR2 FYNNEI. CDR3 DNA sequence: TGTGCCAGCAGGGGGGACAGCTCCTACGAGCAGTACTTC. Residues: CASRGDSSYEQYF.

V gene TRBV5-6 combines with J gene TRBJ1-2; the match to TRBD1 covers 7 bases. V was pared by 0 bases and J by 0 bases, with 2 bases of the junction left unmatched. This CDR3 is 15 amino acids long. Germline assignment: CDR1 SGHDT and CDR2 YYEEEE. The CDR3 bases are TGTGCCAGCAGCTTGGAAGGGACAGCTAACTATGGCTACACCTTC. Its translation is CASSLEGTANYGYTF.

The chain combines TRBV7-9 with TRBJ1-1; a possible D gene is TRBD1 (5 bases). V lost 3 bases, J lost 0 bases, and 8 bases lay in between. The V gene's germline CDR1 is SEHNR and CDR2 FQNEAQ (reference sequence). The CDR3 loop spans 14 amino acids. DNA for the CDR3: TGTGCCAGCAGCTTGGGGGGAATGAACACTGAAGCTTTCTTT. It codes for CASSLGGMNTEAFF.

The chain has TRBV2 and TRBJ2-3; TRBD2 might be the D (5 bases). Deletions cut 6 bases from V and 5 bases from J, with 18 bases between. Germline V CDR1 and CDR2: SNHLY, FYNNEI. The CDR3 consists of 15 residues. The CDR3 DNA follows: TGTGCCAGCAGACCCCCGCCGGGGAGTATAGATACGCAGTATTTT. Protein product: CASRPPPGSIDTQYF.

This chain joins TRBV7-6 and TRBJ2-7; 12 positions match TRBD2. With V trimmed by 1 base and J by 6 bases, 4 bases remained unmatched. CDR3 length: 15 residues. Germline CDR1 is SGHVS and CDR2 is FNYEAQ. CDR3 sequence reads: CASSLGTSGEPEQYF. The CDR3 DNA sequence: TGTGCCAGCAGCTTAGGGACTAGCGGGGAACCCGAGCAGTACTTC. Looking up the rest from reference TRBV7-6 and TRBJ2-7 gives the full variable domain: GAGVSQSPRYKVTKRGQDVALRCDPISGHVSLYWYRQALGQGPEFLTYFNYEAQQDKSGLPNDRFSAERPEGSISTLTIQRTEQRDSAMYRCASSLGTSGEPEQYFGPGTRLTVT.